A single TCR beta chain is shown here with its context. The antigen is unknown. In germline, CDR1 is SGHRS, CDR2 YFSETQ. V was trimmed by 0 bases and J by 10 bases, leaving 17 bases between them. CDR3 length equals 16 residues. The sample comes from a study of cytomegalovirus exposure and HLA in healthy donors. Profiled with immunoSEQ multiplex PCR; TCRdb holds only in-frame clones, not every one. The data contain some 140,000 clones, 84% of them singletons. Study-wide findings and caveats: Most TCR sequences were rare, but some public TCRs occurred in many donors. Altogether, more than 150 TCR beta chains were recorded as cytomegalovirus-associated. In vitro data verified a few CMV-associated chains as specific for CMV antigens.

The sequence derives from a young woman in good health and CMV-seronegative. This chain links TRBV5-1 with TRBJ1-6, with D tentatively TRBD1 (5 bases). Input material: PBMCs. The CDR3 loop reads CASSLGRGTDNSPLHF. As DNA, the CDR3 is TGCGCCAGCAGCTTGGGTAGGGGTACAGACAACTCACCCCTCCACTTT.